This record concerns one T cell receptor (beta chain) sequence. Its antigen is not known. This sample is part of a study of cytomegalovirus exposure and HLA in healthy donors. 60 Vbeta and 13 Jbeta primers were used in PCR. Profiling relied on immunoSEQ multiplex PCR, and the TCRdb table lists in-frame clones only, not all of them. This sample's table has about 210,000 clones. V shed 2 bases, J shed 4 bases, and the junction held 3 bases outside the gene matches. The CDR3 totals 15 residues. Germline V gene data show CDR1 as SGHTS and CDR2 as YDEGEE. Findings of the study overall: A few chains tied to CMV proved CMV antigen-specific in vitro. Follow-up analysis later connected one missense variant in DCLRE1C with trimming of TCR beta V- and J-genes. A reported reduction in N-insertions relative to the approximately 670-donor mean was seen in an Asian-associated ancestry cluster in a later analysis.

The source material was PBMCs. The chain carries TRBV5-8 and TRBJ1-6; TRBD1 matches at 7 bases. This TCR came from a woman aged 25 to 39 in good health and CMV-seropositive. The CDR3 reads CASSFDRAYNSPLHF. The CDR3 nucleotides read TGTGCCAGCAGCTTTGACAGGGCTTATAATTCACCCCTCCACTTT. Combining the CDR3 with reference TRBV5-8 and TRBJ1-6 gives the whole variable domain EAGVTQSPTHLIKTRGQQATLRCSPISGHTSVYWYQQALGLGLQFLLWYDEGEERNRGNFPPRFSGRQFPNYSSELNVNALELEDSALYLCASSFDRAYNSPLHFGNGTRLTVT.